Below, one TCR beta chain is given with its context. The antigen this receptor binds is unknown. The input lacks base qualities; no much larger clone sits a single base away. The source of the sample is a study of CD4 T cells in relation to SARS-CoV-2 and coronaviruses (dated by TCRdb to 2020 to 2022). Study-level background: The ViraFEST assay cultured PBMCs with antigen for 10 days, then sequenced TCR beta CDR3s to find antigen-specific clonal expansions. An HIV-1 Nef peptide pool or a culture without peptide was used as the negative reference condition. Using patient-derived lymphoblastoid cell lines, the shared crossreactive spike epitopes were mapped to their HLA restriction. At the level of individual TCR clonotypes, the study evaluated whether memory CD4+ T cells crossreact between the spike proteins of SARS-CoV-2 and those of common cold coronaviruses. Expansion assays from other donors in the study were sequenced with a different, Illumina-based TCR-beta assay. The Adaptive Biotechnologies TCR-sequencing kit was used to sequence samples from a few pre-COVID donors and the naive versus memory experiments, whereas other data were Illumina-based. Study-level results and caveats: Because the crossreactivity analysis focused on spike protein, crossreactivity against other viral proteins was not assessed. Compared with monoreactive clones, crossreactive clones had significantly weaker SARS-CoV-2-driven expansion, a result consistent with antigenic imprinting. The study was constrained by small numbers of patients and of tested TCRs. Roughly 64% of donors had memory CD4+ clonotypes that crossrecognized SARS-CoV-2 and at least one common cold coronavirus spike. No donor contributed both pre-pandemic and post-infection samples, which limited tracing the source of pre-existing responses.

Trimming accounts for 3 bases at V and 4 bases at J, while the number of junction bases matched to no gene is 11. There are 16 amino acids in the CDR3, from cysteine to phenylalanine inclusive. Only the CDR3 part of the read is kept: 48 bases, read in frame from the first base. The germline V gene yields ENHRY for CDR1 and SYGVKD for CDR2. CD4+ T cells from unexposed donors were collected before the COVID-19 pandemic (2011-2018). After more than 9 days of culture, CD4+ T cells were isolated with the EasySep CD4+ T cell isolation kit. As cell number allowed, CD4+ T cells from unexposed donors were tested for reactivity to SARS-CoV-2 S and N and to four common cold coronavirus spike pools. Each well received two million PBMCs, cultured in IMDM supplemented with roughly 5.1% human AB serum and about 9.2 IU/ml IL-2. Half of the culture medium was replaced with fresh IL-2-containing medium on days 3 and 7. In general, triplicate replicate wells were used for every peptide culture condition. Leukapheresis product for the unexposed donors was bought commercially. PBMCs were isolated from leukapheresis product or whole blood by Ficoll-Paque PLUS gradient centrifugation. The PBMCs went either fresh into the expansion assay or into cryopreservation at -140 degrees C. The QIAamp Micro DNA Kit was used to extract genomic DNA from the CD4+ T cells.

The receptor library was made with the immunoSEQ multiplex PCR assay. The original methods were these. During preprocessing, nonproductive sequences were removed, as were CDR3s that did not start with C, did not end with F or W, or were shorter than 7 amino acids. The MANAFEST web app identified antigen-specific clonotypes based on expansion compared with the reference and other culture wells. A clone counted as positive if significantly expanded in 2 of 3 replicate wells versus the reference culture at FDR below 0.05. A further requirement for positive clones was significant expansion compared with all other tandem wells, along with an odds ratio above 5. After three terminal residues were trimmed from each end, CDR3 homology was quantified as pairwise Levenshtein distance using the stringdist R package. Entries here come from immuneACCESS through TCRdb and include only in-frame sequences with V and J called. Some clones fail to appear in such tables; in the studies checked, an unresolved V gene covers under half of the shortfall, and the cause of the remainder is unknown. That table gives V, J and clone size, and the DNA gave D and trimming. The sample table contains approximately 20,000 clones; only one count was recorded for about 70% of them. The ten top clones hold approximately 11% of the sample.

The sample was CD4+ T cells from PBMCs, cultured in vitro. This clonotype originated in a human donor in good health. The chain uses TRBV10-3 and TRBJ1-2; 7 bases in the junction line up with TRBD1. The DNA sequence is TGTGCCATCAGTGACCCCCGGACAGGCTCAACCTATGGCTACACCTTC. This encodes CAISDPRTGSTYGYTF.